The TCR beta chain under discussion was sequenced for a study of PD-1 blockade in classical Hodgkin lymphoma. The patients all showed relapse after autologous stem cell transplantation, while their brentuximab vedotin exposure varied. The V gene lost 3 bases and the J gene lost 3 bases, with 13 bases spanning the gap. CDR1 is SGDLS and CDR2 is YYNGEE in the germline V gene. The CDR3 totals 14 residues. The method was immunoSEQ multiplex PCR; TCRdb's version includes in-frame clones alone and lacks a portion of them. The table records about 27,000 clones, nearly 80% of them present only once. The clonotype was recovered from a human donor with classical Hodgkin lymphoma. The material was peripheral blood mononuclear cells (PBMCs), obtained before the second cycle of nivolumab. The chain carries TRBV9 and TRBJ2-7; D unresolved. The CDR3, as DNA: TGTGCCAGCAGCGCAACCACGACTGACTACGAGCAGTACTTC. Translation: CASSATTTDYEQYF.